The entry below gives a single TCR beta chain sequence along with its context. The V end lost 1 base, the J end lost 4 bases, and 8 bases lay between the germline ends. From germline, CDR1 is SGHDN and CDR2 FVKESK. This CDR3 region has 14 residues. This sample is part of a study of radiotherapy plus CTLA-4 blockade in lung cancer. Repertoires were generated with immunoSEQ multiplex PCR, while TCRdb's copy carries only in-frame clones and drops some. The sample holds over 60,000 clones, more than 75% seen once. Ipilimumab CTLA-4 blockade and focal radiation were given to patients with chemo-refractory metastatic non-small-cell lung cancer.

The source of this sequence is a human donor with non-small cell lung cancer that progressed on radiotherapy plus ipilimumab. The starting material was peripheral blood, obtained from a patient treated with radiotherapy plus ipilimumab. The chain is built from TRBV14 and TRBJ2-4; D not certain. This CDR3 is CASSQGTVKNIQYF. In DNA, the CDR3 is TGTGCCAGCAGCCAAGGGACGGTGAAAAACATTCAGTACTTC.